The TCR beta chain described here comes from a study of shared clonotypes between healthy human individuals. The repertoire was sequenced with immunoSEQ multiplex PCR; TCRdb's copy has only in-frame clones and lacks some. Here the sample spans around 510,000 clones, roughly 95% being singletons. The CDR3 runs 15 residues. Looked up from germline, CDR1 is MNHNY and CDR2 is SVGAGI (reference sequence). After removal of 6 bases from V and 6 bases from J, the junction contained 10 bases not matched to a gene. The authors divided CD4+ cells into CD45RA+ naive and CD45RA-negative memory subsets. V usage is TRBV6-6 and J usage is TRBJ2-7, with 11 positions matching TRBD2. The TCR comes from a young woman in good health. The source material was naive CD4+ T cells sorted from blood. Subset given: CD45RA+ positively selected. DNA of the CDR3: TGTGCCAGCAGCTCAGCTAGCGGGAGGATCTCCGAGCAGTACTTC. Protein product: CASSSASGRISEQYF.